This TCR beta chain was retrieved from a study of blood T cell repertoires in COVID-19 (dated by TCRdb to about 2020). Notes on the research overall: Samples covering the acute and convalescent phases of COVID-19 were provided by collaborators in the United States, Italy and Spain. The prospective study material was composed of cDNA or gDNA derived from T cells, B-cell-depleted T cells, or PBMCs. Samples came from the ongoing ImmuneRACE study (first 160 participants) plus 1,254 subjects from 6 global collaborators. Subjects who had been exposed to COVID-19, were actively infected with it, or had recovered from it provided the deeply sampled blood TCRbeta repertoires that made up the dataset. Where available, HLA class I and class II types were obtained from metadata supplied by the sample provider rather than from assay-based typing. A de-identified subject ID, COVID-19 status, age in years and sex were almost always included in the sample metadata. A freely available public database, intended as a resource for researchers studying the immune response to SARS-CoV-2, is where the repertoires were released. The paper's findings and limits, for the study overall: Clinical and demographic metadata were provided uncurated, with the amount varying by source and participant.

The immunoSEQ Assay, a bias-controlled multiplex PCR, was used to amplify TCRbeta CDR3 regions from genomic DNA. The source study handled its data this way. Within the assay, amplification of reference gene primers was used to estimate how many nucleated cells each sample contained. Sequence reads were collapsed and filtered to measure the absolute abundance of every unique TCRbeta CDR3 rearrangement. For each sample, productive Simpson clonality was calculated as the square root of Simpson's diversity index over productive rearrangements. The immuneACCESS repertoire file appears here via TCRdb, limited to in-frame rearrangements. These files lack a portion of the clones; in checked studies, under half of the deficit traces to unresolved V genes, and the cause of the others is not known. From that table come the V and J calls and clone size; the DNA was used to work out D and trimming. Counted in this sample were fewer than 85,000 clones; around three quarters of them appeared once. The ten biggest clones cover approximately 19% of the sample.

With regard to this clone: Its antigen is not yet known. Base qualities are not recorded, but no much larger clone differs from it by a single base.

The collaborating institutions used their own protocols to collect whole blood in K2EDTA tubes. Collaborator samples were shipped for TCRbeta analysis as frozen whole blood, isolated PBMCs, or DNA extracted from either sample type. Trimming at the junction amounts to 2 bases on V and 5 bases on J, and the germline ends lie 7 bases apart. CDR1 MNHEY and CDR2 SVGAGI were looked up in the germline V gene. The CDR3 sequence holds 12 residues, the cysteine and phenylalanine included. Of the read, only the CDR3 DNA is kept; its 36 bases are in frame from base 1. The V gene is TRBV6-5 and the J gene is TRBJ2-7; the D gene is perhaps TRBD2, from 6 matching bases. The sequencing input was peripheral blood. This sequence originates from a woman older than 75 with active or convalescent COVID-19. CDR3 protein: CASSYGGNEQYF. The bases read TGTGCCAGCAGTTACGGGGGGAACGAGCAGTACTTC.